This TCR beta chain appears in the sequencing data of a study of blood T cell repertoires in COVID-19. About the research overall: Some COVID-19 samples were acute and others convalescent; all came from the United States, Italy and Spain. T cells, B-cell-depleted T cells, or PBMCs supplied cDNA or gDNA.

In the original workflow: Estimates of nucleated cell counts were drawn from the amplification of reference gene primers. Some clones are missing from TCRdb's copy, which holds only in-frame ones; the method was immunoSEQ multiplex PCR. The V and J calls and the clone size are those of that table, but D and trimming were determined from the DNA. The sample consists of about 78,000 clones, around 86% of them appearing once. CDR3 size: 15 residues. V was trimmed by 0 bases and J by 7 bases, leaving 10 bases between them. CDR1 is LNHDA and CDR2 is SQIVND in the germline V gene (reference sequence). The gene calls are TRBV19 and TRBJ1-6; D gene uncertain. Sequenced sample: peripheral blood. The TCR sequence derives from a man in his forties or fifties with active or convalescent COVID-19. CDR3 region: CASSIDYQLNSPLHF. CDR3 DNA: TGTGCCAGTAGTATAGACTACCAATTGAATTCACCCCTCCACTTT.